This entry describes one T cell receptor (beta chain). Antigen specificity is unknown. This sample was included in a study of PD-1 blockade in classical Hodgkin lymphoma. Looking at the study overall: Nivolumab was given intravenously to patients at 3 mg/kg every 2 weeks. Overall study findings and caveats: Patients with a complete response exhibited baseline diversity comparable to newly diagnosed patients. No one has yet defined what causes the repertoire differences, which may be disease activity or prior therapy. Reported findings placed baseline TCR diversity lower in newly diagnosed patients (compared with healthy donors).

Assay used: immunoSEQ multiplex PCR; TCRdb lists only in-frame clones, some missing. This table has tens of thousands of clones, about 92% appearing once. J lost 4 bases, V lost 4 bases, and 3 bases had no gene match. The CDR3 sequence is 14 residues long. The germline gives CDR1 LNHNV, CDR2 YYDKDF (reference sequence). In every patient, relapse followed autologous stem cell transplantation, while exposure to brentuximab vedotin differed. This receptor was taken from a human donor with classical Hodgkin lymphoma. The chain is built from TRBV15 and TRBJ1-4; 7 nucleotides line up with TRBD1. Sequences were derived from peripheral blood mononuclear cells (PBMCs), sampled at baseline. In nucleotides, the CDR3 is TGTGCCACCAGCATCGGGACAGATAATGAAAAACTGTTTTTT. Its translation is CATSIGTDNEKLFF.